This TCR beta chain appears in the sequencing data of a study of naive and memory T cell subsets. An oligonucleotide containing a UMI was ligated to the 3' end of TCR cDNA. Adult healthy volunteers gave 2.5 ml peripheral blood for whole-blood RNA. Cells were not sorted; total RNA input targeted roughly 1 to 1000 ng. The CDR3 has 13 residues. From germline, CDR1 is SQVTM and CDR2 ANQGSEA. Trimming cost V 3 bases and J 5 bases, with 10 bases left between them. Four PCR rounds used nested alpha and beta constant region primers plus the SP2 primer. For blood and skin samples, reverse transcription used TCR alpha and beta constant primers. Each CDR3 protein is one row after TCRdb ran MiXCR on the 5' RACE reads. The sample consists of 50,000 to 65,000 distinct CDR3 sequences, more than 7.5% of them appearing once. This clonotype was seen a few times. Its target is unknown. Whole-study findings and limits: Potentially, T cell activation and differentiation skew this RNA-based measurement.

This clonotype was obtained from a female donor in good health. This chain connects TRBV29-1 to TRBJ2-2; the D gene is possibly TRBD1 (5 bases). The CDR3 is CSVDQGGTGELFF. CDR3 nucleotide sequence: TGCAGCGTTGACCAGGGTGGTACCGGGGAGCTGTTTTTT.